These 22 T cell receptor beta chains originate from one sample sequenced in a study of blood T cell repertoires in COVID-19. The repertoire was sequenced with immunoSEQ multiplex PCR; TCRdb's copy has only in-frame clones and lacks some. Of around 300,000 clones listed, approximately 85% are singletons. Sequenced material: peripheral blood. The receptors were sampled from a human donor in a cohort sampled during active COVID-19.

This clone showed up just once. The chain links TRBV12-5 to TRBJ1-5; no definite D call. Trimming shortened V by 5 bases and J by 7 bases, and 6 bases separated the two germline ends. The CDR3 contains 11 residues. Germline V gene data show CDR1 as LGHNT and CDR2 as FRNRAP. CDR3 DNA: TGTGCTAGTGGTACGGGGCAGCCCCAGCATTTT. This encodes CASGTGQPQHF.

The genes are TRBV15 and TRBJ1-5; D is ambiguous. With 1 base removed from V and 0 bases from J, the gap between germline ends came to 10 bases. This CDR3 has 16 residues. Germline V gene lookup returns CDR1 LNHNV and CDR2 YYDKDF (reference sequence). The CDR3 nucleotides are TGTGCCACCAGCAGAGGTACATTATATAGCAATCAGCCCCAGCATTTT. Its translation is CATSRGTLYSNQPQHF.

V gene TRBV30 combines with J gene TRBJ1-4, with TRBD1 matching over 9 bases. The CDR3 runs 15 residues. Germline CDR1 and CDR2: GTSNPN and SVGIG (reference sequence). V was pared by 3 bases and J by 8 bases, with 10 bases of the junction left unmatched. The CDR3 is CAWRKLFGTGEKLFF. The CDR3 DNA follows: TGTGCCTGGAGGAAATTATTCGGGACAGGGGAAAAACTGTTTTTT.

This sequence joins TRBV10-1 and TRBJ1-4; D remains ambiguous. Germline-derived CDR1 and CDR2 are WNHNN and SYGVQD (reference sequence). This CDR3 comprises 15 residues. V was trimmed by 6 bases and J by 5 bases, leaving 16 bases between them. The CDR3 reads CASSAGGVGNEKLFF. The CDR3 region has the DNA TGCGCCAGCAGCGCCGGCGGGGTAGGGAATGAAAAACTGTTTTTT.

Note on this clone: The junction differs from germline at one of its ends, possibly a read error. The DNA of the CDR3 is TGTGCCAGCAGCTCCAACAGGGGGAGAATCGCCTTC. Translation gives CASSSNRGRIAF. J is TRBJ1-2 and V is TRBV7-3, with TRBD1 matching over 8 bases. This CDR3 spans 12 amino acids. The germline V gene encodes CDR1 SGHTA and CDR2 FQGTGA. Based on the CDR3 plus reference TRBV7-3 and TRBJ1-2, the full variable domain is GAGVSQTPSNKVTEKGKYVELRCDPISGHTALYWYRQSLGQGPEFLIYFQGTGAADDSGLPNDRFFAVRPEGSVSTLKIQRTERGDSAVYLCASSSNRGRIAFGSGTRLTVV.

The chain links TRBV2 to TRBJ2-7; no reliable D call. The CDR3 length is 14 residues. Germline lookup yields CDR1 SNHLY and CDR2 FYNNEI. Trimming stripped 3 bases from V and 5 bases from J, with 14 bases between. CDR3 protein: CASSDYVRSDEQYF. For the CDR3, the DNA is TGTGCCAGCAGTGACTATGTCAGGTCGGACGAGCAGTACTTC.

This clone was recorded only once. CDR3 in DNA: TGTGCCAGCAGCTTGGCCGTCGTGGCCGAAACAGATACGCAGTATTTT. Translation: CASSLAVVAETDTQYF. J is TRBJ2-3 and V is TRBV5-4; D gene unclear. Germline CDR1 and CDR2: SGHNT and YYREEE (reference sequence). With 0 bases removed from V and 3 bases from J, the gap between germline ends came to 14 bases. The CDR3 has 16 residues.

J is TRBJ2-1 and V is TRBV10-3, with D possibly being TRBD2 (6 bases). V was cut by 10 bases and J by 2 bases, with 15 bases left in between. Germline assignment: CDR1 ENHRY and CDR2 SYGVKD. CDR3 length: 14 residues. CDR3 region: CATKPPGAYNEQFF. CDR3 nucleotide sequence: TGTGCCACGAAGCCCCCGGGAGCCTACAATGAGCAGTTCTTC.

This clone has just one count. The gene calls are TRBV9 and TRBJ1-2; no clear D gene. The CDR3 is made up of 13 amino acids. Germline loops: CDR1 SGDLS, CDR2 YYNGEE. Trimming took 3 bases from V and 2 from J, leaving 8 bases between them. CDR3 nucleotides: TGTGCCAGCAGCGGTGTCAGAAACTATGGCTACACCTTC. It specifies CASSGVRNYGYTF.

In DNA form, the CDR3 reads TGTGCCAGCAGTGTGAGCGGGGGGACGCAGTATTTT. Translating gives CASSVSGGTQYF. The chain recombines TRBV25-1 with TRBJ2-3; 9 bases map to TRBD2. The V and J ends lost 4 bases and 9 bases, in that order; junction bases with no gene match: 2. CDR3 length: 12 residues. Germline CDR1 MGHDK, CDR2 SYGVNS.

The rearrangement uses TRBV6-5 and TRBJ1-5, with TRBD1 as a possible D gene (6 bases). Per the germline V gene, CDR1 is MNHEY and CDR2 is SVGAGI. Trimming removed 0 bases at V and 4 bases at J, with 10 bases between. This CDR3 comprises 15 residues. CDR3 region: CASSYSQGTNQPQHF. CDR3 nucleotide sequence: TGTGCCAGCAGTTACTCACAGGGTACTAATCAGCCCCAGCATTTT.

This clone has just one count. The V and J genes are TRBV6-5 and TRBJ1-1; D unclear. Germline values: CDR1 MNHEY, CDR2 SVGAGI. The CDR3 is 13 amino acids. The V and J ends lost 0 bases and 9 bases respectively, with 11 bases between them. DNA of the CDR3: TGTGCCAGCAGTTACTCGTCGCGAACCCAAGCTTTCTTT. It is translated as CASSYSSRTQAFF.

The chain employs TRBV19 and TRBJ2-1; 13 bases are a match to TRBD2. The CDR3 consists of 13 residues. Germline CDR1 and CDR2: LNHDA and SQIVND (reference sequence). The V and J ends lost 11 bases and 10 bases, in that order; junction bases with no gene match: 8. The CDR3, as DNA: TGTGCCTCTCGACTAGCGGGGGGTATAGAGCAGTTCTTC. Translation gives CASRLAGGIEQFF.

Ten or more counts support this clone. The V gene is TRBV4-2, the J gene TRBJ2-7; 11 nucleotides match TRBD2. The germline gives CDR1 LGHNA, CDR2 YNFKEQ. J lost 4 bases, V lost 0 bases, and 2 bases had no gene match. This CDR3 region has 15 residues. DNA for the CDR3: TGTGCCAGCAGCCAAGACCCTAGCGGGGGGTACGAGCAGTACTTC. Translated, it gives CASSQDPSGGYEQYF.

V and J are TRBV12-3 or TRBV12-4 and TRBJ1-1; D gene unclear. The V end was cut by 6 bases, the J end by 1 base, with 6 bases between. This CDR3 is 12 amino acids long. CDR3 sequence reads: CASRWANTEAFF. The CDR3 coding sequence is TGTGCCAGCAGGTGGGCGAACACTGAAGCTTTCTTT.

V usage is TRBV18 and J usage is TRBJ1-5, with no clear D. This CDR3 is 13 amino acids long. Trimming cost V 3 bases and J 7 bases, with 10 bases left between them. CDR1 and CDR2 from the germline V gene are KGHSH and LQKENI. This chain's CDR3 is CASSPRHEQPQHF. The CDR3 nucleotides read TGTGCCAGCTCACCGAGGCATGAACAGCCCCAGCATTTT.

The chain carries TRBV5-5 and TRBJ2-3; perhaps TRBD1 as D (5 bases). Germline V gene sequence: CDR1 SGHKS, CDR2 YYEKEE (reference sequence). V was clipped by 0 bases and J by 7 bases, with 9 bases between them. The CDR3 sequence is 13 residues long. As DNA, the CDR3 is TGTGCCAGCAGCTTGGCTCAGGGTAATACGCAGTATTTT. Amino acids: CASSLAQGNTQYF.

V usage is TRBV28 and J usage is TRBJ2-7; D unresolved. This CDR3 comprises 16 residues. The germline V and J ends were trimmed by 5 bases and 4 bases, with 21 bases remaining between them. CDR1 is MDHEN, CDR2 SYDVKM, per germline. CDR3 amino acids: CASSPNPVATFYEQYF. CDR3 DNA: TGTGCCAGCAGTCCCAATCCTGTTGCTACGTTTTACGAGCAGTACTTC.

The chain has TRBV24-1 and TRBJ2-5; D is perhaps TRBD1 (5 bases). Germline V gene sequence: CDR1 KGHDR, CDR2 SFDVKD. CDR3 length: 11 residues. The V end lost 10 bases, the J end lost 2 bases, and 7 bases lay between the germline ends. CDR3 amino acids: CATGEQETQYF. The DNA of the CDR3 is TGTGCCACAGGGGAACAAGAGACCCAGTACTTC.

The V gene is TRBV14, the J gene TRBJ1-1, with D perhaps matching TRBD1 (5 bases). Germline-derived CDR1 and CDR2 are SGHDN and FVKESK. The CDR3 covers 17 residues. With 1 base removed from V and 4 bases from J, the gap between germline ends came to 19 bases. The CDR3 reads CASSQARQTVGGTEAFF. CDR3 DNA sequence: TGTGCCAGCAGCCAAGCCCGTCAGACAGTGGGAGGCACTGAAGCTTTCTTT.

The rearrangement uses TRBV30 and TRBJ1-6, with 7 nucleotides matching TRBD1. The CDR3 is 15 residues long. V lost 2 bases to trimming and J lost 7 bases; unmatched junction nucleotides: 8. CDR1 is GTSNPN and CDR2 is SVGIG in the germline V gene (reference sequence). The CDR3 here is CAWSMRGTENSPLHF. As DNA, the CDR3 is TGTGCCTGGAGTATGAGAGGGACAGAGAATTCACCCCTCCACTTT. Supplemented by reference TRBV30 and TRBJ1-6, the full variable domain reads SQTIHQWPATLVQPVGSPLSLECTVEGTSNPNLYWYRQAAGRGLQLLFYSVGIGQISSEVPQNLSASRPQDRQFILSSKKLLLSDSGFYLCAWSMRGTENSPLHFGNGTRLTVT.

This chain uses TRBV18 with TRBJ1-6; TRBD1 agrees at 7 bases. The CDR3 sequence is 13 residues long. The V and J ends lost 6 bases and 8 bases, in that order; junction bases with no gene match: 4. CDR1 is KGHSH, CDR2 LQKENI, per germline. Here the CDR3 reads CASSQGTDSPLHF. In DNA, the CDR3 is TGTGCCAGCTCTCAGGGGACAGATTCACCCCTCCACTTT.